These T cell receptor beta chains were read from a single sample in a study of blood T cells in healthy people across ages. TCRdb reanalysed the 5' RACE reads using MiXCR and keeps one entry per CDR3 protein. The sample holds roughly 720,000 distinct CDR3 sequences, 50% to 65% seen once. The specimen was blood. Receptors were obtained from a man older than 75 in good health. The CDR3 runs from the conserved cysteine through the conserved F or W. Each record gives: D gene, clone size, V gene, J gene, CDR3 protein, CDR3 DNA. A D gene is named only where the DNA matches it firmly. Clone size is given for some rows only: seen once, a few or many times, or a class if the clone is expanded.

>TRBD1|-|TRBV20-1|TRBJ1-5
CAEGGTGVGQPQHF
TGCGCAGAAGGCGGGACAGGGGTAGGCCAGCCCCAGCATTTT
>-|-|TRBV21-1|TRBJ2-7
CASSKEGGDWLLYEQYF
TGTGCCAGCAGCAAAGAGGGGGGAGACTGGCTCCTCTACGAGCAGTACTTC
>-|-|TRBV20-1|TRBJ2-7
CSARDGSTSRIEQYF
TGCAGTGCTAGAGATGGGTCGACTTCCCGAATCGAGCAGTACTTC
>TRBD1|once|TRBV11-1|TRBJ1-2
CASERDRGQDYTF
TGTGCCAGCGAGCGGGACAGGGGGCAAGACTACACCTTC
>TRBD1|-|TRBV12-3/TRBV12-4|TRBJ2-7
CASSGTGVFYEQYF
TGTGCCAGCAGCGGGACAGGGGTTTTCTACGAGCAGTACTTC
>-|-|TRBV7-9|TRBJ2-7
CASSSPTGTQYEQYF
TGTGCCAGCAGTTCTCCTACCGGGACACAATACGAGCAGTACTTC
>-|-|TRBV6-6|TRBJ2-3
CASRSAGGTDTQYF
TGTGCCAGCAGGTCGGCAGGGGGCACAGATACGCAGTATTTT
>-|-|TRBV20-1|TRBJ2-1
CSAPKPGARSNEQFF
TGCAGTGCCCCAAAGCCGGGAGCACGATCCAATGAGCAGTTCTTC
>-|-|TRBV20-1|TRBJ2-5
CSARDSTGAGETQYF
TGCAGTGCTAGAGATTCAACGGGAGCTGGGGAGACCCAGTACTTC
>-|few|TRBV5-5|TRBJ2-5
CASSIQTRQETQYF
TGTGCCAGCAGCATACAGACAAGGCAAGAGACCCAGTACTTC
>-|few|TRBV28|TRBJ2-5
CASSSDTWCQYF
TGTGCCAGCAGTTCGGACACTTGGTGCCAGTACTTC
>TRBD2|-|TRBV5-1|TRBJ2-7
CASSLVLAGAPSEQYF
TGCGCCAGCAGCTTGGTTCTAGCGGGAGCCCCCTCCGAGCAGTACTTC
>-|-|TRBV7-2|TRBJ2-1
CASSLRHAGTPVYNEQFF
TGTGCCAGCAGCTTACGTCACGCCGGGACACCGGTATACAATGAGCAGTTCTTC
>TRBD1|-|TRBV6-2/TRBV6-3|TRBJ1-2
CASSHDGTALDGYTF
TGTGCCAGCAGCCATGATGGGACAGCCCTCGATGGCTACACCTTC
>TRBD1|-|TRBV12-3/TRBV12-4|TRBJ1-1
CASSFSGTVNTEAFF
TGTGCCAGCAGTTTCTCCGGGACAGTGAACACTGAAGCTTTCTTT
>-|few|TRBV3-1|TRBJ2-3
CASSRGTGNTDTQYF
TGTGCCAGCAGCCGGGGAACGGGAAACACAGATACGCAGTATTTT
>-|-|TRBV2|TRBJ1-5
CASQRQYSNQPQHF
TGTGCCAGCCAGAGACAGTATAGCAATCAGCCCCAGCATTTT